This T cell receptor beta chain is drawn from a study of T-cell memory formation after mild COVID-19. Germline CDR1 SGHTA, CDR2 FQGNSA. The junction had 6 bases not matched to a gene; V was cut back by 5 bases and J by 1 base. CDR3 size: 15 residues. Whole-study findings and limits: CD4+ clones that contracted lay mainly in CM and EM; CD8+ ones lay in EMRA.

Details on this clonotype: The antigen remains unidentified.

The TCR alpha and TCR beta cDNA libraries, bearing sample barcodes and UMIs, were generated by 5'RACE using constant-segment primers. Each CDR3 protein gets one entry after TCRdb re-called the 5' RACE reads with MiXCR. The data contain around 300,000 distinct CDR3 sequences, approximately 13% of them singletons. Sequencing was done on a sample of PBMCs or a T cell subset sorted from them (not recorded which). The chain carries TRBV7-2 and TRBJ2-7; 9 bases map to TRBD1. This sequence was found in a man younger than 35 who had mild COVID-19 (a few samples of this study predate the infection). Cell type and time point are not known. Here the CDR3 DNA reads TGTGCCAGCAGCGGGGCTGGGACAGGGTCCTACGAGCAGTACTTC. This sequence encodes CASSGAGTGSYEQYF.